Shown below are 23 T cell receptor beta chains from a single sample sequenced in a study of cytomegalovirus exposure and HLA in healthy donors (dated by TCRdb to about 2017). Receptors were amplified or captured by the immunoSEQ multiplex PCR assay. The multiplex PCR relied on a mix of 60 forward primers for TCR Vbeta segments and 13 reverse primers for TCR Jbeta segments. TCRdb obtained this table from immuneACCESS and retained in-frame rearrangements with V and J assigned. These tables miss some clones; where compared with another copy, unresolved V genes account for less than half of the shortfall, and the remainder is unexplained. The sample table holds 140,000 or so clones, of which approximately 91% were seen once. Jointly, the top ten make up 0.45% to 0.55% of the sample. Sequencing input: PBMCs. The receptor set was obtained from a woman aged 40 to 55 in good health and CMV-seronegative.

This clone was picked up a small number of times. The CDR3 nucleotides read TGTGCCAGCAGCCCCTTCGACAGGGAAAAACTGTTTTTT. This gives the protein CASSPFDREKLFF. The rearrangement links TRBV4-2 to TRBJ1-4; maybe TRBD1 (6 bases). CDR3 size: 13 residues. Germline CDR1 is LGHNA and CDR2 is YNFKEQ. Trimming shortened V by 4 bases and J by 8 bases, and 11 bases separated the two germline ends.

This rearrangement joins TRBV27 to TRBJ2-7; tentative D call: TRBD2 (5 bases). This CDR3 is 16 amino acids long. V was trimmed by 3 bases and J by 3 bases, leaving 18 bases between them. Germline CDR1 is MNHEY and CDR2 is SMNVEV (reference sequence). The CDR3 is CASSFSLAGDFYEQYF. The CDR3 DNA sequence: TGTGCCAGCAGTTTCTCGCTAGCCGGGGATTTCTACGAGCAGTACTTC.

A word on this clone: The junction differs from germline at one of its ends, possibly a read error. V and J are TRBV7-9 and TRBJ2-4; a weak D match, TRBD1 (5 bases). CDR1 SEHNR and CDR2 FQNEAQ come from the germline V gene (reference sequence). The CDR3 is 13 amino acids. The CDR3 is CSSSLNLGDIQYF. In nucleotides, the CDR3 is TGTTCCAGCAGCCTCAATTTAGGGGACATTCAGTACTTC.

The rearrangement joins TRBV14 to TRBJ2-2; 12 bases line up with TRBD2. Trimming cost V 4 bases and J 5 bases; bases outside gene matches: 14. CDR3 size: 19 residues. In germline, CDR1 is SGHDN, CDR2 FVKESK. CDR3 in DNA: TGTGCCAGCAGCCTTCGCCAACTAGCGGGAGGCCCCGGGACCGGGGAGCTGTTTTTT. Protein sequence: CASSLRQLAGGPGTGELFF.

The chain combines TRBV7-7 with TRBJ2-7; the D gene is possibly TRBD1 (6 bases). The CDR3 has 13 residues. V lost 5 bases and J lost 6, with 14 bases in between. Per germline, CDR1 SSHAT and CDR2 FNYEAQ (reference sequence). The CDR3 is CASSPQGRSEQYF. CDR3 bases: TGTGCCAGCAGCCCTCAGGGGCGCAGCGAGCAGTACTTC.

This CDR3 is CASSEQGKLNTIYF. DNA for the CDR3: TGTGCCAGCAGTGAACAGGGGAAGTTAAACACCATATATTTT. V gene TRBV6-1 combines with J gene TRBJ1-3; D is possibly TRBD1 (6 bases). This CDR3 contains 14 residues. The V and J ends lost 2 bases and 6 bases respectively, with 11 bases between them. Germline loops: CDR1 MNHNS, CDR2 SASEGT.

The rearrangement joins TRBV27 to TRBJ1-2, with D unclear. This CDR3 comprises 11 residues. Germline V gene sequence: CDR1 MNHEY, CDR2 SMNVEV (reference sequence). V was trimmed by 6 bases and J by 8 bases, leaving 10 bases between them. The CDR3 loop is CASRRHRGYTF. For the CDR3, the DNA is TGTGCCAGCAGGAGACATCGAGGCTACACCTTC.

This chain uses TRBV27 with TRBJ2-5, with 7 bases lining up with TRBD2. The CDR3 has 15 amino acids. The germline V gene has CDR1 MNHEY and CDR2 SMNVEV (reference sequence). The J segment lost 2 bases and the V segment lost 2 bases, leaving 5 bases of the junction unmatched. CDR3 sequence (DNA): TGTGCCAGCAGTTTACAACTAGCGACTCAAGAGACCCAGTACTTC. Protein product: CASSLQLATQETQYF.

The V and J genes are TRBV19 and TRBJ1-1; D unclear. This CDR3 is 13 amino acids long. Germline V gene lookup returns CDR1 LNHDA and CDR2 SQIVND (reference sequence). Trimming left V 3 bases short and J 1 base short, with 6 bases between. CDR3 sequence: CASSITQNTEAFF. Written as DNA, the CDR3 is TGTGCCAGTAGTATTACACAGAACACTGAAGCTTTCTTT.

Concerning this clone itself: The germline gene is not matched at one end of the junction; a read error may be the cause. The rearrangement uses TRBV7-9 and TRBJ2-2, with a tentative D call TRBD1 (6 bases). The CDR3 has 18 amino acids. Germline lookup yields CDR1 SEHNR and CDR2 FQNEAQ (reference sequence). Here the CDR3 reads CSSSFDRNSSPRTGELFF. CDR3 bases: TGTTCCAGCAGCTTTGACAGGAACTCTAGTCCCCGCACCGGGGAGCTGTTTTTT.

CDR3 amino acids: CASNPSSGETQYF. CDR3 nucleotides: TGTGCCAGCAATCCATCTAGCGGGGAGACCCAGTACTTC. The chain employs TRBV6-1 and TRBJ2-5, with 8 bases aligning to TRBD2. J lost 5 bases, V lost 7 bases, and 6 bases had no gene match. There are 13 residues in the CDR3. Looked up from germline, CDR1 is MNHNS and CDR2 is SASEGT.

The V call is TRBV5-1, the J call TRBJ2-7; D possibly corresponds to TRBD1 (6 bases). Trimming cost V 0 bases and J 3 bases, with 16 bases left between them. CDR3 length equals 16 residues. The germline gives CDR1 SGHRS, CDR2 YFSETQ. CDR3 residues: CASSLAVGTWSYEQYF. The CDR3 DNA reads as TGCGCCAGCAGCTTGGCGGTAGGGACATGGAGCTACGAGCAGTACTTC.

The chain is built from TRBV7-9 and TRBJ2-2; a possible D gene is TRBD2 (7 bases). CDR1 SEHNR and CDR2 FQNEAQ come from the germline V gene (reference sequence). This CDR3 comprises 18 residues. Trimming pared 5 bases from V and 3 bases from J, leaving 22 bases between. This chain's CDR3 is CASSPPGGDSGYTGELFF. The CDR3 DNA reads TGTGCCAGCAGCCCTCCGGGGGGCGATAGCGGTTACACCGGGGAGCTGTTTTTT. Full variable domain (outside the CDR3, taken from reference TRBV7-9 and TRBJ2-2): DTGVSQNPRHKITKRGQNVTFRCDPISEHNRLYWYRQTLGQGPEFLTYFQNEAQLEKSRLLSDRFSAERPKGSFSTLEIQRTEQGDSAMYLCASSPPGGDSGYTGELFFGEGSRLTVL.

CDR3: CASSVGQTSGQETQYF. In DNA, the CDR3 is TGTGCCAGCAGCGTAGGTCAGACTAGCGGACAAGAGACCCAGTACTTC. The chain links TRBV9 to TRBJ2-5; 9 bases are shared with TRBD2. The germline V gene encodes CDR1 SGDLS and CDR2 YYNGEE. The J segment lost 2 bases and the V segment lost 0 bases, leaving 5 bases of the junction unmatched. The CDR3 consists of 16 residues.

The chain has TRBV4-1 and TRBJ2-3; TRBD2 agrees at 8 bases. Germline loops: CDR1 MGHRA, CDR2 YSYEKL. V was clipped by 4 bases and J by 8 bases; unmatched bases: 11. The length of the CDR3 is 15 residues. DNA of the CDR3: TGCGCCAGCAGCCTTGCGGGGGGAGTGAGTGCTACGCAGTATTTT. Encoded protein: CASSLAGGVSATQYF.

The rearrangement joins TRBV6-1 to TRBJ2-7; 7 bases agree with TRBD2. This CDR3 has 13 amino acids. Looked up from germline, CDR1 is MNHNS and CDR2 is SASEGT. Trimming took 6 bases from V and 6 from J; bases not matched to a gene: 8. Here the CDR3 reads CASRETSRGEQYF. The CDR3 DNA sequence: TGTGCCAGCAGAGAGACTAGCCGCGGCGAGCAGTACTTC.

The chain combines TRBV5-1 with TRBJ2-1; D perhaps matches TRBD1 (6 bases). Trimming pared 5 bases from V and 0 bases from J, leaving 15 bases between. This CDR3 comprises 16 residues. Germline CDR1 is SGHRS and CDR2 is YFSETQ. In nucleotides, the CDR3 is TGCGCCAGCAGAAAAACAGGGTCGAGCTCCTACAATGAGCAGTTCTTC. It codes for CASRKTGSSSYNEQFF.

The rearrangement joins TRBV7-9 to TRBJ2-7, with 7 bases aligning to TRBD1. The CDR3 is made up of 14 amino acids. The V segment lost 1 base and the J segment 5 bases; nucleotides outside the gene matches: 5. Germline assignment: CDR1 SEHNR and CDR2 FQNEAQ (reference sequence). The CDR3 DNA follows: TGTGCCAGCAGCTTAGAGGGGGCAGGAAACGAGCAGTACTTC. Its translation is CASSLEGAGNEQYF.

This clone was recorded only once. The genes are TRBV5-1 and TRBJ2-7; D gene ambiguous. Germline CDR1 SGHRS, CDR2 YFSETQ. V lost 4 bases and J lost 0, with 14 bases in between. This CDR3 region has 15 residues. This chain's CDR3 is CASSLDSSSSYEQYF. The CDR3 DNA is TGCGCCAGCAGCCTAGACTCCTCTAGCTCCTACGAGCAGTACTTC.

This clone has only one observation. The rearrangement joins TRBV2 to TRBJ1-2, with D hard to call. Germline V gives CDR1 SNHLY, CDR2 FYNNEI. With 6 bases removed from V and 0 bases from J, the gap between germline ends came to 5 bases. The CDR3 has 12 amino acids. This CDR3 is CASRLSNYGYTF. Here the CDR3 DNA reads TGTGCCAGCAGACTGTCTAACTATGGCTACACCTTC.

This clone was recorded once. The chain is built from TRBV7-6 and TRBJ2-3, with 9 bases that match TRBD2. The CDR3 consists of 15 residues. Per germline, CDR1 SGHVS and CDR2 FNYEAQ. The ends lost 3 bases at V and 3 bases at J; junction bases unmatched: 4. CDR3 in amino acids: CASSFAGGPTDTQYF. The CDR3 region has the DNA TGTGCCAGCAGCTTCGCGGGAGGGCCGACAGATACGCAGTATTTT.

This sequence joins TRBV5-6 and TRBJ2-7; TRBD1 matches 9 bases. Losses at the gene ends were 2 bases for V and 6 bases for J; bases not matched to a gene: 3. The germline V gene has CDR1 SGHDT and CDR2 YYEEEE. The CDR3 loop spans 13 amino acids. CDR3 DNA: TGTGCCAGCAGCTTTGGACAGGGGATCGAGCAGTACTTC. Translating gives CASSFGQGIEQYF.

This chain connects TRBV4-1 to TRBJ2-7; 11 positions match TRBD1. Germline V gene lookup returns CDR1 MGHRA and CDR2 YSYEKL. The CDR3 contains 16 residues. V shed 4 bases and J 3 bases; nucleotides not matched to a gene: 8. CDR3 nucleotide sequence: TGCGCCAGCAGCCCCTCAACCGGGACAGGGGGCTACGAGCAGTACTTC. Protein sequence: CASSPSTGTGGYEQYF.